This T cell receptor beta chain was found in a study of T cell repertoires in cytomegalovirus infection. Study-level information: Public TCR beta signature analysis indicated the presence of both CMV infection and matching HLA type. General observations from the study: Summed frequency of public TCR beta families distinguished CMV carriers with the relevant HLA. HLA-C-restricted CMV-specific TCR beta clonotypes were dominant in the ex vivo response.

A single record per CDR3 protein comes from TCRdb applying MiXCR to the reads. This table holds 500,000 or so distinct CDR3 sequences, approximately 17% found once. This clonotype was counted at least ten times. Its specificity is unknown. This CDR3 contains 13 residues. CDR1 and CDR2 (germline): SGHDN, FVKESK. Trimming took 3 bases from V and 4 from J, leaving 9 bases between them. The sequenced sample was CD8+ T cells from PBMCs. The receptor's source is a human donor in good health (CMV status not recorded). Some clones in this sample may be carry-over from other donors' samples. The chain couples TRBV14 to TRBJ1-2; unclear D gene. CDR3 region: CASSQGVSYGYTF. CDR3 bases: TGTGCCAGCAGCCAGGGCGTCAGCTATGGCTACACCTTC.